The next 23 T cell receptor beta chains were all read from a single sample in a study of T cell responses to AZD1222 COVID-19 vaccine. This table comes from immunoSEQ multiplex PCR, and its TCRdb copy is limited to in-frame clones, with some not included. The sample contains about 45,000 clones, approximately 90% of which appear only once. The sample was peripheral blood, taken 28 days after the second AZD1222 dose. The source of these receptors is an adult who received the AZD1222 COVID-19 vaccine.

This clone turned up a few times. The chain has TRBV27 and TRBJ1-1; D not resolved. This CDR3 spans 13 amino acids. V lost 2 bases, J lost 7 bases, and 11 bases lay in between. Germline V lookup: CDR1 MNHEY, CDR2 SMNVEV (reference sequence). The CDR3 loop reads CASSLRGNGEAFF. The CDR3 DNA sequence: TGTGCCAGCAGTTTACGGGGTAACGGTGAAGCTTTCTTT.

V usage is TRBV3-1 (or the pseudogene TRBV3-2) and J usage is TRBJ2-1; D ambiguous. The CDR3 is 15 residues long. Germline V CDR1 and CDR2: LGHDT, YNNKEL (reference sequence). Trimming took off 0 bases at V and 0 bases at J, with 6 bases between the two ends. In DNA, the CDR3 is TGTGCCAGCAGCCAAGAGACTGGCTCCTACAATGAGCAGTTCTTC. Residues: CASSQETGSYNEQFF.

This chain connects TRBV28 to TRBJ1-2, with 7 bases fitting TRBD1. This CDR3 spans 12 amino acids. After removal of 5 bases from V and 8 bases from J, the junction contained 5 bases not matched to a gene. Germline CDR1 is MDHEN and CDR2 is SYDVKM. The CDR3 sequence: CASSTTGVGYTF. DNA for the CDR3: TGTGCCAGCAGTACAACAGGGGTAGGCTACACCTTC.

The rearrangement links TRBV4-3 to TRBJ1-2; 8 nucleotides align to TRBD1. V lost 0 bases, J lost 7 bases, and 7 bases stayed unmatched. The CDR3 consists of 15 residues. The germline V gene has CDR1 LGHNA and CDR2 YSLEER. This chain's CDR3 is CASSQDLGQVSGYTF. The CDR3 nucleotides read TGCGCCAGCAGCCAAGATTTGGGACAGGTTTCTGGCTACACCTTC.

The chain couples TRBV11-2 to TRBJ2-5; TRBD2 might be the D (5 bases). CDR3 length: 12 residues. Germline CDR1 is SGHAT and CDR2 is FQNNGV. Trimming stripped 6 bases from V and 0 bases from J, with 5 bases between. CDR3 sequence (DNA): TGTGCCAGCAGACTAGACCAAGAGACCCAGTACTTC. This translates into CASRLDQETQYF. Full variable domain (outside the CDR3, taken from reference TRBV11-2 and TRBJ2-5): EAGVAQSPRYKIIEKRQSVAFWCNPISGHATLYWYQQILGQGPKLLIQFQNNGVVDDSQLPKDRFSAERLKGVDSTLKIQPAKLEDSAVYLCASRLDQETQYFGPGTRLLVL.

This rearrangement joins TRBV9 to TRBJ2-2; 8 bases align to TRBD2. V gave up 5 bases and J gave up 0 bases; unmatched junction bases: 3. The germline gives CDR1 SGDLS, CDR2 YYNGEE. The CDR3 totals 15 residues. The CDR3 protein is CASSLSGTNTGELFF. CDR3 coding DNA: TGTGCCAGCAGTCTTAGCGGGACGAACACCGGGGAGCTGTTTTTT. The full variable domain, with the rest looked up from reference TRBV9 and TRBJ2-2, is DSGVTQTPKHLITATGQRVTLRCSPRSGDLSVYWYQQSLDQGLQFLIQYYNGEERAKGNILERFSAQQFPDLHSELNLSSLELGDSALYFCASSLSGTNTGELFFGEGSRLTVL.

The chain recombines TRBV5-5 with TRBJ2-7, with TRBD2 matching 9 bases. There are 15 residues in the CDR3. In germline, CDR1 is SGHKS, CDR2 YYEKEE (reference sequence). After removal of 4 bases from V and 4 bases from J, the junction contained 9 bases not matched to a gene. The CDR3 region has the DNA TGTGCCAGCAGCCCCCTGGGGAGCGGGAGGTACGAGCAGTACTTC. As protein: CASSPLGSGRYEQYF.

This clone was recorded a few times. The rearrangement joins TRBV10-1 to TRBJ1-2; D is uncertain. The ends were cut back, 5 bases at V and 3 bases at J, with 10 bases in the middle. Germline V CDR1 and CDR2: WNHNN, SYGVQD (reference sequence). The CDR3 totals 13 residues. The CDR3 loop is CASSPRVDYGYTF. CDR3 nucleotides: TGCGCCAGCAGTCCGAGGGTGGACTATGGCTACACCTTC.

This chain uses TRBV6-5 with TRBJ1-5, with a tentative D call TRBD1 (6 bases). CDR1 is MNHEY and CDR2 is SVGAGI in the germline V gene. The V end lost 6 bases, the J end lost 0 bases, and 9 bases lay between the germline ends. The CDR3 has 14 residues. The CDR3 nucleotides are TGTGCCAGCAGAACAGGGTATAGCAATCAGCCCCAGCATTTT. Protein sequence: CASRTGYSNQPQHF.

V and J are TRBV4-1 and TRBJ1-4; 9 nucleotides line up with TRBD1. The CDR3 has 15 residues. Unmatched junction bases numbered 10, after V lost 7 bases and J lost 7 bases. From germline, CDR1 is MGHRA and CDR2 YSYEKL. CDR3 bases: TGCGCCAGCACTCCCCCCGGGGACAGGGTTGAAAAACTGTTTTTT. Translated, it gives CASTPPGDRVEKLFF.

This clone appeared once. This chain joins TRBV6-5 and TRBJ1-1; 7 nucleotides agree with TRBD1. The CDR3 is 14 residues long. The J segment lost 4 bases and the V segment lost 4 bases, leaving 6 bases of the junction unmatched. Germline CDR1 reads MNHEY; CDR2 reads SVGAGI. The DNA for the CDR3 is TGTGCCAGCAGTTCCCAGGGGGTAGGCACTGAAGCTTTCTTT. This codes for CASSSQGVGTEAFF.

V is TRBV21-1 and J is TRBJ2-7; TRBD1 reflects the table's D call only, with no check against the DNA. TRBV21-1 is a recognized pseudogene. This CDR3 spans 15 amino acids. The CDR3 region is CASSKLTGPPYEQYF. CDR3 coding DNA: TGTGCCAGCAGCAAGTTAACAGGGCCGCCCTACGAGCAGTACTTC.

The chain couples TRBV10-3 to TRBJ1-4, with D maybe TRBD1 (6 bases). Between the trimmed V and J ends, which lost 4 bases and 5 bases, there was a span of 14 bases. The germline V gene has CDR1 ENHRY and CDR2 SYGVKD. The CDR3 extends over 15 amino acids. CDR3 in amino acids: CAISAYTGTNEKLFF. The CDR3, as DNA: TGTGCCATCAGTGCGTATACCGGGACAAATGAAAAACTGTTTTTT.

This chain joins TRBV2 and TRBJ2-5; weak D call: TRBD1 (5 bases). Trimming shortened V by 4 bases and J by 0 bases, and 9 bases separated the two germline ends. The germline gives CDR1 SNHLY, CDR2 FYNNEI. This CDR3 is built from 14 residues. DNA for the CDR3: TGTGCCAGCAGTGGGGGCACGTACCAAGAGACCCAGTACTTC. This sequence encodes CASSGGTYQETQYF.

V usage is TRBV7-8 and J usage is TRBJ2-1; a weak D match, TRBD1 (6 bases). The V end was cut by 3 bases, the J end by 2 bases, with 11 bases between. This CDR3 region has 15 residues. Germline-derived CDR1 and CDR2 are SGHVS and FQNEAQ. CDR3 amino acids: CASSFHGQTYNEQFF. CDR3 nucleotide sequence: TGTGCCAGCAGCTTTCACGGACAGACCTACAATGAGCAGTTCTTC.

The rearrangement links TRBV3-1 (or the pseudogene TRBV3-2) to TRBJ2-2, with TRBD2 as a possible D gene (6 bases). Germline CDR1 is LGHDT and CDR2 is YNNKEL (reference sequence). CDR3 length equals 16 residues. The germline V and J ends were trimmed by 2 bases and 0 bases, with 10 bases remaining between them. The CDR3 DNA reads TGTGCCAGCAGCCAATGGACGGGAGCGAACACCGGGGAGCTGTTTTTT. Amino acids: CASSQWTGANTGELFF.

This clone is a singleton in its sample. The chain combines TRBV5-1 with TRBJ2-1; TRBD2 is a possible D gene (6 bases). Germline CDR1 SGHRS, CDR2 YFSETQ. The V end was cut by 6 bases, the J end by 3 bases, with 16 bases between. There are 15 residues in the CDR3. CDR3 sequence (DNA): TGCGCCAGCACCTATATAGGGACTGACTACAATGAGCAGTTCTTC. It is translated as CASTYIGTDYNEQFF.

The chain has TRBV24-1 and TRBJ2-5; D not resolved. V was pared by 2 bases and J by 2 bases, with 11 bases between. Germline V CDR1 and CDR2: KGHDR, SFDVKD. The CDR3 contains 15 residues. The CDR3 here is CATSDSPASQETQYF. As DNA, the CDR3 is TGTGCCACCAGTGATTCTCCCGCGTCTCAAGAGACCCAGTACTTC.

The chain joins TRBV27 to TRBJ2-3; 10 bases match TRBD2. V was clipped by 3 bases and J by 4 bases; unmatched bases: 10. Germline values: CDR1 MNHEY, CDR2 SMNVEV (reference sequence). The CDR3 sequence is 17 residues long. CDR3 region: CASSFKREGGRADTQYF. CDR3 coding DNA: TGTGCCAGCAGTTTCAAGCGGGAGGGCGGTCGTGCAGATACGCAGTATTTT.

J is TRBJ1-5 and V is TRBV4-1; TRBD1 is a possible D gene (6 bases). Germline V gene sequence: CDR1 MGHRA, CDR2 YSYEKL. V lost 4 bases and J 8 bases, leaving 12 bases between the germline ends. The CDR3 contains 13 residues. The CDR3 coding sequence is TGCGCCAGCAGCCGAGGACAGTGGGAGCCCCAGCATTTT. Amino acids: CASSRGQWEPQHF.

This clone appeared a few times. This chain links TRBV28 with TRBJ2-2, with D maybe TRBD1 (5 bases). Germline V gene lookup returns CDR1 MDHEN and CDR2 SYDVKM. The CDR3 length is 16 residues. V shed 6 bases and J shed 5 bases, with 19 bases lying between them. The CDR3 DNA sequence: TGTGCCAGCAGCTTGAACCAGGGCATGGGTACCGGGGAGCTGTTTTTT. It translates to CASSLNQGMGTGELFF.

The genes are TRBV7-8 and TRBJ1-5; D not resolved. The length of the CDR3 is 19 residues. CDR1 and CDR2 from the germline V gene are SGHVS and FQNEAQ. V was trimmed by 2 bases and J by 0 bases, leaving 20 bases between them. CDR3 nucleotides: TGTGCCAGCAGCTTAACTGTGGGATTCCAGGAACCTAGCAATCAGCCCCAGCATTTT. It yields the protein CASSLTVGFQEPSNQPQHF.

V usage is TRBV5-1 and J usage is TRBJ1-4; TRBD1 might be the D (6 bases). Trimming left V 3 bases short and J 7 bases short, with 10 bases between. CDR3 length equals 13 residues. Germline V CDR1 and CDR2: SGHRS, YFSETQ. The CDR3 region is CASSWGQGEKLFF. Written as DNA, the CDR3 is TGCGCCAGCAGCTGGGGGCAAGGTGAAAAACTGTTTTTT.